This TCR beta chain originates from a study of T cells expressing NK-cell markers. CDR3 length: 15 amino acids. Per the germline V gene, CDR1 is MDHEN and CDR2 is SYDVKM. No DNA is given; TCRdb re-called the 5' RACE reads and lists each CDR3 protein once. This table holds 550,000 or so distinct CDR3 sequences. This sequence originates from a man between 18 and 29 years old in good health. Sequencing used blood T cells: a sorted CD56 or NKG2C T cell subset, CD4+ or CD8+ T cells, or bulk PBMC T cells (not recorded which). V usage is TRBV28 and J usage is TRBJ2-5. This CDR3 reads CATQKALGTQETQYF.